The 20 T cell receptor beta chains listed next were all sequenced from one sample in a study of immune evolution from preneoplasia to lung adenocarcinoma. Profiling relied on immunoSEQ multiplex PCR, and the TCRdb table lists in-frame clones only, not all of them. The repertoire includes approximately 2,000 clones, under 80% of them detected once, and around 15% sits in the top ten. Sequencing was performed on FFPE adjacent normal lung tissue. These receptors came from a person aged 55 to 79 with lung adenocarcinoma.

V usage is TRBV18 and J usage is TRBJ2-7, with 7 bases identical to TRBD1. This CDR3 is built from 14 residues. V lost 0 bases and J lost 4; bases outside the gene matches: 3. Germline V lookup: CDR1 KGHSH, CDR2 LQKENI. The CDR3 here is CASSPPGRGYEQYF. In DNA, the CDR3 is TGTGCCAGCTCACCACCCGGCAGGGGGTACGAGCAGTACTTC.

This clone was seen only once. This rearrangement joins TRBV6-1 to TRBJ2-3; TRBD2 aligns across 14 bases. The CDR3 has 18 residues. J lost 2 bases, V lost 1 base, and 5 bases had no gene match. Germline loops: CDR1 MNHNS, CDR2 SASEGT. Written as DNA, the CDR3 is TGTGCCAGCAGTGAAGTTGGACTAGCGGGGGGAGCCACAGATACGCAGTATTTT. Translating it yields CASSEVGLAGGATDTQYF.

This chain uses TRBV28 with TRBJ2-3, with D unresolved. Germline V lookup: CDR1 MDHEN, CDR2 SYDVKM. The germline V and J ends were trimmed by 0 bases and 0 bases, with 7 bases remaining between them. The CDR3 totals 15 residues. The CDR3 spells CASSLWQQSTDTQYF. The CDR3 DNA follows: TGTGCCAGCAGTTTATGGCAGCAGAGCACAGATACGCAGTATTTT.

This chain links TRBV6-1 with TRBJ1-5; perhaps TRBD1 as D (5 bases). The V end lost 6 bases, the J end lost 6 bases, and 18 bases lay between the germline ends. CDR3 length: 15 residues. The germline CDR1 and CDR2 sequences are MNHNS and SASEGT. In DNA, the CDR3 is TGTGCCAGCAGGAGTCAAGGGCAGGGTGTTCAGCCCCAGCATTTT. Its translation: CASRSQGQGVQPQHF.

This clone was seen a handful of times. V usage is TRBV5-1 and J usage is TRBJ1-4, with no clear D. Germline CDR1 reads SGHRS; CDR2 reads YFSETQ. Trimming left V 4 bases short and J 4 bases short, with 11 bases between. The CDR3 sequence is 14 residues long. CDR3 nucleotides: TGCGCCAGCAGCCTAGGTGATAATAATGAAAAACTGTTTTTT. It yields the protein CASSLGDNNEKLFF.

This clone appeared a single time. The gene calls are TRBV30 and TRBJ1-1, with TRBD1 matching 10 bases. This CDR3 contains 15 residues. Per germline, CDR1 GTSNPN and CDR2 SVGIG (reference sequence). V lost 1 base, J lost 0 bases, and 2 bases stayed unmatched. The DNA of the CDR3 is TGTGCCTGGAGTGGGGGGACAGGGGTGAACACTGAAGCTTTCTTT. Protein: CAWSGGTGVNTEAFF. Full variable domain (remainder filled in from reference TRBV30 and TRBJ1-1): SQTIHQWPATLVQPVGSPLSLECTVEGTSNPNLYWYRQAAGRGLQLLFYSVGIGQISSEVPQNLSASRPQDRQFILSSKKLLLSDSGFYLCAWSGGTGVNTEAFFGQGTRLTVV.

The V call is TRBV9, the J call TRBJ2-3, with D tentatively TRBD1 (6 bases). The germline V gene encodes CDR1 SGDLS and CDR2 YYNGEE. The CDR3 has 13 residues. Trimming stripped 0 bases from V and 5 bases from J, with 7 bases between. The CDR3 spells CASSVEGEDTQYF. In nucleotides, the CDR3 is TGTGCCAGCAGCGTAGAGGGGGAAGATACGCAGTATTTT.

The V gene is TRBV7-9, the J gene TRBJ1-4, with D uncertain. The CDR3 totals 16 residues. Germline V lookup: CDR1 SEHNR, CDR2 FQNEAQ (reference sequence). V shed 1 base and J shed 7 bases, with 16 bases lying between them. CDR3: CASSLVSQAWGEKLFF. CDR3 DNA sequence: TGTGCCAGCAGCTTAGTCTCGCAGGCATGGGGTGAAAAACTGTTTTTT.

In DNA form, the CDR3 reads TGTGCCAGCAGCAAGCAGGGGCCATCGAACACTGAAGCTTTCTTT. Its protein product is CASSKQGPSNTEAFF. V and J are TRBV7-2 and TRBJ1-1; a possible D gene is TRBD1 (6 bases). Trimming cost V 5 bases and J 1 base, with 14 bases left between them. The CDR3 length is 15 residues. Germline CDR1 reads SGHTA; CDR2 reads FQGNSA.

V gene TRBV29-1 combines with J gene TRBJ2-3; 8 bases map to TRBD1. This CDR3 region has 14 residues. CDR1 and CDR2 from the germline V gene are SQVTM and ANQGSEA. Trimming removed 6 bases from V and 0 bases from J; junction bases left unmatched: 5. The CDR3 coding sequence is TGCAGCGTCCCAGGGGGCTTGAGCACAGATACGCAGTATTTT. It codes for CSVPGGLSTDTQYF.

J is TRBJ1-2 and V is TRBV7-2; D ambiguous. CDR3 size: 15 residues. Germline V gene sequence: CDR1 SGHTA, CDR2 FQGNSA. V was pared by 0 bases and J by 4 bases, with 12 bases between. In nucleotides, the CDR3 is TGTGCCAGCAGCTTAGCTAAGCAGTTGGGCTATGGCTACACCTTC. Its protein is CASSLAKQLGYGYTF.

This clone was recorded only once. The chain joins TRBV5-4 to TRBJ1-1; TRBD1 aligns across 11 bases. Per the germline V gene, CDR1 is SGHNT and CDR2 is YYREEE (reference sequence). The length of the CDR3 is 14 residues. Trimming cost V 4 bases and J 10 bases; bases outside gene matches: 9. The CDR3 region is CASSRTGQGEGAFF. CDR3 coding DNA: TGTGCCAGCAGCCGGACGGGACAGGGGGAAGGAGCTTTCTTT.

In nucleotides, the CDR3 is TGTGCCAGCCGGGACACAGATAATTCACCCCTCCACTTT. Protein: CASRDTDNSPLHF. J is TRBJ1-6 and V is TRBV19, with D possibly TRBD1 on 6 matching bases. Per the germline V gene, CDR1 is LNHDA and CDR2 is SQIVND (reference sequence). The CDR3 consists of 13 residues. Trimming took off 9 bases at V and 5 bases at J, with 11 bases between the two ends. The full variable domain, completed using reference TRBV19 and TRBJ1-6, is DGGITQSPKYLFRKEGQNVTLSCEQNLNHDAMYWYRQDPGQGLRLIYYSQIVNDFQKGDIAEGYSVSREKKESFPLTVTSAQKNPTAFYLCASRDTDNSPLHFGNGTRLTVT.

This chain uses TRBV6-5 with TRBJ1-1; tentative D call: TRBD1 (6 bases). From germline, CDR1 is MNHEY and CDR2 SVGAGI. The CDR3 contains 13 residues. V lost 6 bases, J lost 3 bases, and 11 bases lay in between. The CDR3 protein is CASSLRQDTEAFF. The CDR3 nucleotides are TGTGCCAGCAGCCTCAGACAGGACACTGAAGCTTTCTTT.

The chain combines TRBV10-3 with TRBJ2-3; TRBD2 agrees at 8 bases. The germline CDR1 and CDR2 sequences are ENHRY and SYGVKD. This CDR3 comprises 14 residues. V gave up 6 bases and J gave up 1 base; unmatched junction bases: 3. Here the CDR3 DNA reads TGTGCCATCAGGGTTAGCGGGGGCACAGATACGCAGTATTTT. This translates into CAIRVSGGTDTQYF.

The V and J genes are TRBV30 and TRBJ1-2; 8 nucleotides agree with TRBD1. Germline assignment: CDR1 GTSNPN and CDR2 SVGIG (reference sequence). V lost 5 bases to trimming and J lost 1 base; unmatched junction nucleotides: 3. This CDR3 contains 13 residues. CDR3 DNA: TGTGCCTGGCAGGGACAGGATAACTATGGCTACACCTTC. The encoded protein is CAWQGQDNYGYTF.

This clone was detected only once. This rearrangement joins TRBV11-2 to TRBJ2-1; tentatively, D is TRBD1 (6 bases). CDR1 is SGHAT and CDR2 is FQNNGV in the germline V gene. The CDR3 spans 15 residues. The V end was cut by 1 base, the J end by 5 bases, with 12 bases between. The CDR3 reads CASSLGAGTNNEQFF. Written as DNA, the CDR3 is TGTGCCAGCAGCTTAGGGGCAGGGACAAACAATGAGCAGTTCTTC. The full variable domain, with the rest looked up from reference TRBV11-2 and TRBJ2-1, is EAGVAQSPRYKIIEKRQSVAFWCNPISGHATLYWYQQILGQGPKLLIQFQNNGVVDDSQLPKDRFSAERLKGVDSTLKIQPAKLEDSAVYLCASSLGAGTNNEQFFGPGTRLTVL.

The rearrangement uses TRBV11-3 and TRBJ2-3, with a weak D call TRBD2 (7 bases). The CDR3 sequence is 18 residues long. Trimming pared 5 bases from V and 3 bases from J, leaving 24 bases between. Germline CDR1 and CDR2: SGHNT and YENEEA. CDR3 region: CASSARLGGGAATDTQYF. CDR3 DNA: TGTGCCAGCAGCGCCCGTTTAGGAGGGGGGGCGGCGACAGATACGCAGTATTTT.

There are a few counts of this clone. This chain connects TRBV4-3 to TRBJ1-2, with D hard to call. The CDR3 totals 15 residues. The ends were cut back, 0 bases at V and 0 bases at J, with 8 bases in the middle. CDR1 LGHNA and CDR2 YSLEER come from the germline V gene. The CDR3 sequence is CASSQDVTTNYGYTF. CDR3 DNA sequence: TGCGCCAGCAGCCAAGACGTGACCACTAACTATGGCTACACCTTC.

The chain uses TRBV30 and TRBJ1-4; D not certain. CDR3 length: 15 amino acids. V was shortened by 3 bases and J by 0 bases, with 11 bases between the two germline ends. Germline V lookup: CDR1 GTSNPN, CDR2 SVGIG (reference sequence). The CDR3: CAWRPDGATNEKLFF. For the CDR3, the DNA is TGTGCCTGGAGACCCGACGGTGCAACTAATGAAAAACTGTTTTTT.